This T cell receptor (beta chain) came from a study of T cell responses to AZD1222 COVID-19 vaccine. Regarding this clone: Antigen unknown.

Overall study results and limits: Only a handful of people who got AZD1222 tested seropositive at baseline. Nearly half of the spike-specific TCRs reportedly recognize variant regions that carry no mutations.

Sequencing was performed with immunoSEQ multiplex PCR; in TCRdb, only in-frame clones are kept and a portion is missing. This table has about 120,000 clones, approximately 85% appearing once. The V and J ends lost 5 bases and 6 bases, in that order; junction bases with no gene match: 8. Germline-derived CDR1 and CDR2 are LGHDT and YNNKEL (reference sequence). This CDR3 has 16 residues. This clonotype originated in an adult in good health. Material: peripheral blood, obtained on day 0 of MenACWY control vaccination. The chain has TRBV3-1 (or the pseudogene TRBV3-2) and TRBJ2-1; 12 bases are shared with TRBD1. The CDR3 is CASSSSGQGAFNEQFF. The CDR3 DNA is TGTGCCAGCAGCTCCTCGGGACAGGGGGCTTTCAATGAGCAGTTCTTC.